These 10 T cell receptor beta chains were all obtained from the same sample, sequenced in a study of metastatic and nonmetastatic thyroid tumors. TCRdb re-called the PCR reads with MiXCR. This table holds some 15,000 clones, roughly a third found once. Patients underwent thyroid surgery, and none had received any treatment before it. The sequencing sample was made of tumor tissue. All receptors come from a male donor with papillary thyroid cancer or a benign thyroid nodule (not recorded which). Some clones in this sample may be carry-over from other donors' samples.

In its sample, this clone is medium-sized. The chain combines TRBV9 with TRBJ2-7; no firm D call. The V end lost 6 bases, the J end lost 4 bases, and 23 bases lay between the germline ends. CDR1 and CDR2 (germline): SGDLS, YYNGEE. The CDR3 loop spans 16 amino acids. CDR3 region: CASNSLGFFPGYEQYF. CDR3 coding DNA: TGTGCCAGCAACTCCCTAGGGTTCTTCCCTGGGTACGAGCAGTACTTC.

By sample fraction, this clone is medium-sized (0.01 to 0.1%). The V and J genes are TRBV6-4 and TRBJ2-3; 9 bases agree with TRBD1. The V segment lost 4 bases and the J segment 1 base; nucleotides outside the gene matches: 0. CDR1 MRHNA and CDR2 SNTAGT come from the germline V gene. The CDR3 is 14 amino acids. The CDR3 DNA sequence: TGTGCCAGCAGTGGGACAGGGGGCACAGATACGCAGTATTTT. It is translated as CASSGTGGTDTQYF.

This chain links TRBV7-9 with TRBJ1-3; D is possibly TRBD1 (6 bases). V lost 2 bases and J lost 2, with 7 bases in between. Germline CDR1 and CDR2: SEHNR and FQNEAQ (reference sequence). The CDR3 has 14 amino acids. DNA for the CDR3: TGTGCCAGCAGCTTAAGGGGGGCTGGAAACACCATATATTTT. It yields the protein CASSLRGAGNTIYF.

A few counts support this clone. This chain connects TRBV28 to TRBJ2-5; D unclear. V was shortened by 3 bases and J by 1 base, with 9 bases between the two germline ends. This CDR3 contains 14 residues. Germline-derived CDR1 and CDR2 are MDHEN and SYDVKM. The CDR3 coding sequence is TGTGCCAGCAGTTTTAGGCAGTTCCAAGAGACCCAGTACTTC. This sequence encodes CASSFRQFQETQYF.

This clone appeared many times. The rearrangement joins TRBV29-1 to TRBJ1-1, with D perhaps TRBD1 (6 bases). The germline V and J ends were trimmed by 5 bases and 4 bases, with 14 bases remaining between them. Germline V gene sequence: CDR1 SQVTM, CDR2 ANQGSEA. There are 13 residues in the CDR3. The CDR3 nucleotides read TGCAGCGTTTCGGGGGGCCGGGGCACTGAAGCTTTCTTT. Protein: CSVSGGRGTEAFF.

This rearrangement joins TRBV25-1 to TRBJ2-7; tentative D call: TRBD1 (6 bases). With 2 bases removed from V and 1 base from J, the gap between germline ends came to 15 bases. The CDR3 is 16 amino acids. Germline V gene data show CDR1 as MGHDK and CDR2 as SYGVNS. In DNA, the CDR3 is TGTGCCAGCAGTGAACGCGGTAGGGGGTTTTCCTACGAGCAGTACTTC. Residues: CASSERGRGFSYEQYF.

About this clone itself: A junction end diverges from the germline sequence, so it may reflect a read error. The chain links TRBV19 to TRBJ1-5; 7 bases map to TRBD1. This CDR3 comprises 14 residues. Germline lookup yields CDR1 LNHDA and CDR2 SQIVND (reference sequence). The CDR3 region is CASTQGVANQRQLF. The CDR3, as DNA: TGTGCGAGTACTCAGGGGGTTGCGAATCAGCGCCAGCTTTTT.

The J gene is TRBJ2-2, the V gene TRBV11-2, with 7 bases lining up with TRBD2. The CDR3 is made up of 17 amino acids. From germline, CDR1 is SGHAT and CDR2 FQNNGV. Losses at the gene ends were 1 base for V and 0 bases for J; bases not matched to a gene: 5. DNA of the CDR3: TGTGCCAGCAGCTTAGGCCTAGCGGAAGCGAACACCGGGGAGCTGTTTTTT. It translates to CASSLGLAEANTGELFF.

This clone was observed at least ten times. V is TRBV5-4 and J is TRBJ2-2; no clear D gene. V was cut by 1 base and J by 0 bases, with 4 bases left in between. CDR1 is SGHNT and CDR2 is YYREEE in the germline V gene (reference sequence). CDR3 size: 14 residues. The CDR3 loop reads CASSLSTNTGELFF. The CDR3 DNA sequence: TGTGCCAGCAGCTTGTCTACGAACACCGGGGAGCTGTTTTTT.

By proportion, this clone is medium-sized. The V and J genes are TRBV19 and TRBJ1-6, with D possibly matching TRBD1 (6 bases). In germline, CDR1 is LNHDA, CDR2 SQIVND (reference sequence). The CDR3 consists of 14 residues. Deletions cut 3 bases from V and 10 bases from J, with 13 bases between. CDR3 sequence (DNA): TGTGCCAGTAGTATGAGGGGGGCGGAATCACCCCTCCACTTT. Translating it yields CASSMRGAESPLHF.